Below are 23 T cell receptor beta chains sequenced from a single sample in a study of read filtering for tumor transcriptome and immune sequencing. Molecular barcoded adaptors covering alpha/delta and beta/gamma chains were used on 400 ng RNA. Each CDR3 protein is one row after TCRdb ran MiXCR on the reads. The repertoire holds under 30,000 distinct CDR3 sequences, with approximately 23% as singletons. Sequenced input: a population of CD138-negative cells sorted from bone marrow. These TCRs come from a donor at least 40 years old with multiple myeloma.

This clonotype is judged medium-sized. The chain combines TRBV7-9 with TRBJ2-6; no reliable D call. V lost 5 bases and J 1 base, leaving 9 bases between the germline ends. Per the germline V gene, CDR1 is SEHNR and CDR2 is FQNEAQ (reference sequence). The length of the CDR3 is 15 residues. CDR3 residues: CASSTSSSGANVLTF. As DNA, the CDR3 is TGTGCCAGCAGCACCAGCTCGTCTGGGGCCAACGTCCTGACTTTC.

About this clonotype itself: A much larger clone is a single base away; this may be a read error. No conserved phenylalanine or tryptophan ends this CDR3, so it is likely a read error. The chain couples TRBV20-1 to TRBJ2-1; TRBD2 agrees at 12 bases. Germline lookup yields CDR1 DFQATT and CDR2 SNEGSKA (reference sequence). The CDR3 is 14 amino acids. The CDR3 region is CSDMRTSGNNGQFL. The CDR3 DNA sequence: TGCAGTGATATGCGGACTAGCGGGAACAATGGGCAGTTCCTC.

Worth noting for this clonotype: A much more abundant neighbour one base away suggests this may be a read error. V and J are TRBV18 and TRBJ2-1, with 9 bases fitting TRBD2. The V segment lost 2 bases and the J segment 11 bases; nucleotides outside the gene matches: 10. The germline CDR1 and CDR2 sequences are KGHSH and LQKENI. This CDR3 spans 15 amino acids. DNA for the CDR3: TGTGCCAGCTCACCATCCAGCGGGGGGCGGTCTAAGCAGTTCTTC. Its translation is CASSPSSGGRSKQFF.

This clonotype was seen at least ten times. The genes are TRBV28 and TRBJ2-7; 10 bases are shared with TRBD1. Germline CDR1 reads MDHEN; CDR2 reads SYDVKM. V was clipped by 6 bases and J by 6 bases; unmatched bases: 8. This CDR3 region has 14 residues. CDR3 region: CASRRDRGQFEQYF. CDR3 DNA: TGTGCCAGCAGACGTGACAGGGGGCAGTTCGAGCAGTACTTC.

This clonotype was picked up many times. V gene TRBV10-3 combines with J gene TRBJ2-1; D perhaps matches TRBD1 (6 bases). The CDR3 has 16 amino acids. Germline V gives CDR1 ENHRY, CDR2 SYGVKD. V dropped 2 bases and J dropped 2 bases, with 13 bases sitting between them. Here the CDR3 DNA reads TGTGCCATCAGTGAGGCTACGCAGGGGCCCTACAATGAGCAGTTCTTC. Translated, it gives CAISEATQGPYNEQFF.

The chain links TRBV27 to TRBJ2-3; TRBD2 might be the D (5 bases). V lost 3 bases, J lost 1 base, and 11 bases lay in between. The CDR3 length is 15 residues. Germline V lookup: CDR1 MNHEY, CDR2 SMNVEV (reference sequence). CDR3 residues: CASSLLRAGTDTQYF. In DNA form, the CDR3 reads TGTGCCAGCAGTTTGTTGAGGGCTGGCACAGATACGCAGTATTTT.

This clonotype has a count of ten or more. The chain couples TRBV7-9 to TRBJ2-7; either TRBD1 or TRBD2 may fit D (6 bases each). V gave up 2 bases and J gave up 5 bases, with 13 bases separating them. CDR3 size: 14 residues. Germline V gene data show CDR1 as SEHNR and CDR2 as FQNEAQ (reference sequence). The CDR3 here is CASSLWGATDEQYF. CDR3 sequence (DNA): TGTGCCAGCAGCTTATGGGGGGCGACGGACGAGCAGTACTTC.

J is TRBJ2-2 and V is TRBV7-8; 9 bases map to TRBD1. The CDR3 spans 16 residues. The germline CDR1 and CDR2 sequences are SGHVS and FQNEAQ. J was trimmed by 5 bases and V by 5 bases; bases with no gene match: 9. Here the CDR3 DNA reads TGTGCCAGCAGCCTCACCGGGACAGGGTTGACCGGGGAGCTGTTTTTT. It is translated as CASSLTGTGLTGELFF.

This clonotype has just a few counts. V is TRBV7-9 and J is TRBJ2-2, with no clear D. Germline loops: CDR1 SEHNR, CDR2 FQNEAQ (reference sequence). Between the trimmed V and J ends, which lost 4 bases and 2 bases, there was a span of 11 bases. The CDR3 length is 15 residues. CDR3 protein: CASSSISANTGELFF. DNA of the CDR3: TGTGCCAGCAGCTCCATTTCGGCAAACACCGGGGAGCTGTTTTTT.

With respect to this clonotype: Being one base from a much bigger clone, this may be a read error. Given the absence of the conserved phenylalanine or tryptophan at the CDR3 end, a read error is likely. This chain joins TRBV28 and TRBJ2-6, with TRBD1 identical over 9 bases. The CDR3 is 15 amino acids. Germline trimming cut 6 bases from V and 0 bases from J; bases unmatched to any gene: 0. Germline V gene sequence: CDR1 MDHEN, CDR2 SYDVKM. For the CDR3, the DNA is TGTGCCAGCAGGGGACAGGGCTCTGGGGCCAACGTCCTGACTCTC. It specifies CASRGQGSGANVLTL.

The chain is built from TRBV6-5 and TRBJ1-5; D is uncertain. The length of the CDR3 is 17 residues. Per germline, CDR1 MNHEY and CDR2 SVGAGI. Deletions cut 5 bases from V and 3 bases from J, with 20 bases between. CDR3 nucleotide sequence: TGTGCCAGCAGTCCCCCGATATGGGAAAATCACAATCAGCCCCAGCATTTT. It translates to CASSPPIWENHNQPQHF.

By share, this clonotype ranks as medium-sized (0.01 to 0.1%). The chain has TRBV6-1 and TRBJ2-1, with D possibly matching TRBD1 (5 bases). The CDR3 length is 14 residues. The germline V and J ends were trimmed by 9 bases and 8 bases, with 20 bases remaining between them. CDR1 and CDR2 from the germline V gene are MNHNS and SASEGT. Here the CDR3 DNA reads TGTGCCAGTATGACAGAACATCCCTTCCATGAGCAGTTCTTC. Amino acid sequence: CASMTEHPFHEQFF.

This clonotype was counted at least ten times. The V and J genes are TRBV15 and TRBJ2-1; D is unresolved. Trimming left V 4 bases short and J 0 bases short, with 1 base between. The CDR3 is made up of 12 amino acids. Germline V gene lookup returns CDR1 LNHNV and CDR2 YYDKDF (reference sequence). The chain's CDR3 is CATSTSYNEQFF. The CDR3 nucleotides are TGTGCCACCAGCACCTCCTACAATGAGCAGTTCTTC. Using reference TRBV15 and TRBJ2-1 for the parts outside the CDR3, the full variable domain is DAMVIQNPRYQVTQFGKPVTLSCSQTLNHNVMYWYQQKSSQAPKLLFHYYDKDFNNEADTPDNFQSRRPNTSFCFLDIRSPGLGDTAMYLCATSTSYNEQFFGPGTRLTVL.

The DNA for the CDR3 is TGTGCCAGCAGTTACGCACAGGAGGGACAGCCCCAGCATTTT. Protein: CASSYAQEGQPQHF. The rearrangement joins TRBV6-5 to TRBJ1-5; D may be TRBD1 (5 bases). The CDR3 extends over 14 amino acids. Germline lookup yields CDR1 MNHEY and CDR2 SVGAGI. The V gene lost 2 bases and the J gene lost 7 bases, with 12 bases spanning the gap.

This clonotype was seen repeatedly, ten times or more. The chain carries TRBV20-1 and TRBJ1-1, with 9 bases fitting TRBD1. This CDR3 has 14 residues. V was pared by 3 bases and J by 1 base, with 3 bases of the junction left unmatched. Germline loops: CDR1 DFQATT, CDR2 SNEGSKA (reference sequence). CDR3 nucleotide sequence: TGCAGTGCTAGCAAACAGGGGGCGAACACTGAAGCTTTCTTT. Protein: CSASKQGANTEAFF.

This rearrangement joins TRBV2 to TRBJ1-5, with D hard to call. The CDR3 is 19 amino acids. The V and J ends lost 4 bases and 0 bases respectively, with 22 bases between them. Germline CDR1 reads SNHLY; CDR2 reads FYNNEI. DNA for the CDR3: TGTGCCAGCAGTGCGGTCTCGGACCGGGAATCATATAGCAATCAGCCCCAGCATTTT. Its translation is CASSAVSDRESYSNQPQHF.

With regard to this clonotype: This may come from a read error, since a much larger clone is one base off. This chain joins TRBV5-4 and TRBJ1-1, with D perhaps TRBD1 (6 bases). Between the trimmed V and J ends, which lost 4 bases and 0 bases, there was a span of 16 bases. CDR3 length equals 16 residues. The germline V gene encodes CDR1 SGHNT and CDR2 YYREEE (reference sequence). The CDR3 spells CASSKPTGQLNTEAFF. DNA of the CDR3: TGTGCCAGCAGCAAACCAACTGGACAGCTGAACACTGAAGCTTTCTTT.

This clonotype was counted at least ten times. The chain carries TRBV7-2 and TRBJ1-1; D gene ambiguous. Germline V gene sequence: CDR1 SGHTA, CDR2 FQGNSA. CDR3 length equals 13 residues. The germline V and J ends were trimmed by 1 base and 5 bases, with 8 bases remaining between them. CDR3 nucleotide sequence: TGTGCCAGCAGCTTAGAGGGCGGTACTGAAGCTTTCTTT. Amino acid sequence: CASSLEGGTEAFF.

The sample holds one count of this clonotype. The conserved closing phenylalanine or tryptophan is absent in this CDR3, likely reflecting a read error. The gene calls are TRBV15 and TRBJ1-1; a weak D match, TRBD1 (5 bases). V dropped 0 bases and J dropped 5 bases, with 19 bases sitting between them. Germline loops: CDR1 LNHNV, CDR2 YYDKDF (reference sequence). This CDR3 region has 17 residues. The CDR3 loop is CATSRDRGERRMTEAFL. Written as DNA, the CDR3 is TGTGCCACCAGCAGAGATAGAGGGGAACGGCGGATGACTGAAGCTTTCCTT.

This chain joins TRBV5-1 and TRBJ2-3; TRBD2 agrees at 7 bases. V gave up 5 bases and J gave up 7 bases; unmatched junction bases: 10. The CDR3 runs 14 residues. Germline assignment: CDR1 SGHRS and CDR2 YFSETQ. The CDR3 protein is CASSDGGGSNTQYF. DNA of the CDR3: TGCGCCAGCAGTGACGGGGGAGGGAGTAATACGCAGTATTTT. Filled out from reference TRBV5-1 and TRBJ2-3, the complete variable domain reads KAGVTQTPRYLIKTRGQQVTLSCSPISGHRSVSWYQQTPGQGLQFLFEYFSETQRNKGNFPGRFSGRQFSNSRSEMNVSTLELGDSALYLCASSDGGGSNTQYFGPGTRLTVL.

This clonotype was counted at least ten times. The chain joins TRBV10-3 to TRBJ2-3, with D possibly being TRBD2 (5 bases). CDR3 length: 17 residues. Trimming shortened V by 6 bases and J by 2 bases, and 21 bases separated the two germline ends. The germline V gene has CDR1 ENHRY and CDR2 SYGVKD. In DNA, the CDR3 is TGTGCCATCAGCGAGGCGCCTCCTACCCGGGACACAGATACGCAGTATTTT. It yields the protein CAISEAPPTRDTDTQYF.

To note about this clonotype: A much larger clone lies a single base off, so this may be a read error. The DNA of the CDR3 is TGTGCCAACAGCTTCCCCGGGACTAGAGGGGGCTACAATGAGCAGTTCTTC. Residues: CANSFPGTRGGYNEQFF. This chain uses TRBV7-9 with TRBJ2-1; 8 nucleotides match TRBD2. Germline V gene data show CDR1 as SEHNR and CDR2 as FQNEAQ (reference sequence). CDR3 size: 17 residues.

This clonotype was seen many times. CDR3 in amino acids: CASSYSGSTDTQYF. The CDR3 DNA reads as TGCGCCAGCAGCTATAGCGGAAGCACAGATACGCAGTATTTT. V gene TRBV5-1 combines with J gene TRBJ2-3; D possibly corresponds to TRBD2 (6 bases). This CDR3 has 14 amino acids. Germline assignment: CDR1 SGHRS and CDR2 YFSETQ. The V end was cut by 3 bases, the J end by 0 bases, with 8 bases between.